This entry describes one T cell receptor beta chain. Its matching antigen is unknown. This sample includes further DNA sequences coding for the same CDR3. These data come from a study of shared clonotypes between healthy human individuals. Study summary: Serving as donors were two women and three men, whose ages spanned 18 to 49. Whole-study results and caveats: Approximately 5.1% was the fraction of naive CD4 clonotypes found shared across a handful of donors.

In the naive CD8 group, cells lacked CD45RO and were positively selected for CCR7, so terminally differentiated effector memory CD45RA+ cells were left out. Under the authors' procedure: Because ImmunoSEQ provided only junction sequences with no quality scores, the filtering differed. The data were produced by immunoSEQ multiplex PCR, yet TCRdb's version contains in-frame clones alone and is incomplete. The V and J calls and the clone size are those of that table, but D and trimming were determined from the DNA. The sample comprises under 2,000,000 clones, about 95% of which are singletons, and less than 1.5% rests with the top ten. There are 14 residues in the CDR3. Germline-derived CDR1 and CDR2 are SGHTA and FQGNSA. V lost 1 base and J 0 bases, leaving 7 bases between the germline ends.

The chain employs TRBV7-2 and TRBJ2-7; D is ambiguous. The sequence was obtained from a man aged 18 to 30 in good health. Input material: naive CD8+ T cells sorted from blood. CDR3 bases: TGTGCCAGCAGCTTAGTCGGCGCCTCCTACGAGCAGTACTTC. Its translation: CASSLVGASYEQYF. The full variable domain, completed using reference TRBV7-2 and TRBJ2-7, is GAGVSQSPSNKVTEKGKDVELRCDPISGHTALYWYRQSLGQGLEFLIYFQGNSAPDKSGLPSDRFSAERTGGSVSTLTIQRTQQEDSAVYLCASSLVGASYEQYFGPGTRLTVT.